The 28 T cell receptor beta chains reported below all come from one sample, sequenced in a study of T cells in Graves' hyperthyroidism and ophthalmopathy. Amplified TCR beta CDR3 regions derived from RNA transcripts. RT-PCR in the first round (using the HTBI primer set) targeted the TCR CDR3. Using its own MiXCR run on the multiplex PCR reads, TCRdb lists one record per CDR3 protein. Among around 300,000 distinct CDR3 sequences, roughly an eighth were seen once, and the ten largest hold 7% to 9.5%. Material: blood. All receptors come from a woman aged 40 to 49 with Graves' hyperthyroidism.

CDR3 loop: CASSHSEVGGEKLFF. DNA of the CDR3: TGCGCCAGCAGCCACTCTGAGGTCGGAGGGGAAAAACTGTTTTTT. V gene TRBV4-1 combines with J gene TRBJ1-4; D unresolved. The CDR3 sequence is 15 residues long. V lost 3 bases and J lost 8, with 16 bases in between. Germline values: CDR1 MGHRA, CDR2 YSYEKL.

This clonotype was seen a handful of times. The chain is built from TRBV20-1 and TRBJ2-2; 11 bases line up with TRBD2. Germline trimming cut 3 bases from V and 1 base from J; bases unmatched to any gene: 7. The CDR3 sequence is 17 residues long. The germline CDR1 and CDR2 sequences are DFQATT and SNEGSKA (reference sequence). CDR3 DNA: TGCAGTGCTAGGATAGCGGGAGGGGATTTGAACACCGGGGAGCTGTTTTTT. Residues: CSARIAGGDLNTGELFF.

This clonotype showed up many times. The chain is built from TRBV20-1 and TRBJ2-3, with a weak D call TRBD2 (6 bases). The germline gives CDR1 DFQATT, CDR2 SNEGSKA (reference sequence). CDR3 size: 18 residues. Trimming stripped 3 bases from V and 5 bases from J, with 27 bases between. The CDR3: CSASLRVSGLRPLDTQYF. The CDR3 DNA is TGCAGTGCTAGCCTACGCGTTTCGGGACTCCGGCCGTTAGATACGCAGTATTTT.

In the case of this clonotype: This may be a read error, as it is one base from a much larger clone. The chain combines TRBV12-3 or TRBV12-4 with TRBJ2-1; D might be TRBD2 (7 bases). CDR3 length: 15 amino acids. This chain's CDR3 is CASSFRQGRVHEQSF. As DNA, the CDR3 is TGTGCCAGCAGTTTCAGGCAGGGGAGGGTCCATGAGCAGTCCTTC.

In this sample, this clonotype turned up many times. The V call is TRBV2, the J call TRBJ2-7; the D gene is possibly TRBD2 (6 bases). Trimming removed 3 bases from V and 6 bases from J, with 9 bases in between. CDR3 length: 12 amino acids. CDR1 and CDR2 (germline): SNHLY, FYNNEI. The chain's CDR3 is CASSDFGGEQYF. The CDR3 DNA follows: TGTGCCAGCAGTGATTTCGGGGGCGAGCAGTACTTC.

There are many counts of this clonotype. This CDR3 is CSARSAGVATGELFF. The CDR3 nucleotides are TGCAGTGCTAGAAGTGCGGGAGTGGCCACCGGGGAGCTGTTTTTT. The chain recombines TRBV20-1 with TRBJ2-2, with 7 positions matching TRBD2. Trimming took 2 bases from V and 4 from J; bases not matched to a gene: 7. Per germline, CDR1 DFQATT and CDR2 SNEGSKA (reference sequence). The CDR3 has 15 residues.

The chain recombines TRBV20-1 with TRBJ2-3; a weak D match, TRBD1 (6 bases). Trimming removed 0 bases from V and 5 bases from J, with 12 bases in between. CDR1 is DFQATT, CDR2 SNEGSKA, per germline (reference sequence). This CDR3 spans 14 amino acids. The CDR3 coding sequence is TGCAGTGCTAGAGATTGGCGAGGGGGAGATACGCAGTATTTT. This encodes CSARDWRGGDTQYF.

The chain uses TRBV29-1 and TRBJ1-1; D call uncertain. V lost 7 bases and J 3 bases, leaving 12 bases between the germline ends. Germline assignment: CDR1 SQVTM and CDR2 ANQGSEA. The CDR3 runs to 12 residues. The CDR3 bases are TGCAGCGCTACGAACCGGTACACTGAAGCTTTCTTT. It codes for CSATNRYTEAFF.

The V gene is TRBV6-1, the J gene TRBJ2-1, with D possibly TRBD1 on 5 matching bases. This CDR3 is 16 amino acids long. V was pared by 5 bases and J by 8 bases, with 22 bases between. Germline CDR1 is MNHNS and CDR2 is SASEGT. The CDR3 coding sequence is TGTGCCAGCAGTCCCCGCCGGCAGGGTCCTTCGGATGAGCAGTTCTTC. Amino acids: CASSPRRQGPSDEQFF.

This clonotype was recorded many times. In DNA, the CDR3 is TGTGCCAGCACCGGGACTAGCGGGAGGGCCTCCTACAATGAGCAGTTCTTC. Protein: CASTGTSGRASYNEQFF. The V gene is TRBV28, the J gene TRBJ2-1, with 16 bases lining up with TRBD2. V lost 7 bases, J lost 0 bases, and 3 bases stayed unmatched. There are 17 residues in the CDR3. Per germline, CDR1 MDHEN and CDR2 SYDVKM.

This clonotype was observed many times. The chain links TRBV10-3 to TRBJ2-7; maybe TRBD1 (6 bases). Germline CDR1 is ENHRY and CDR2 is SYGVKD. V lost 2 bases and J lost 3, with 14 bases in between. CDR3 length equals 15 residues. DNA of the CDR3: TGTGCCATCAGTGAGACCCCGGGACAACTCTACGAGCAGTACTTC. Protein: CAISETPGQLYEQYF.

This clonotype occurred a few times. V and J are TRBV27 and TRBJ1-5, with 7 bases identical to TRBD1. Germline trimming cut 6 bases from V and 5 bases from J; bases unmatched to any gene: 7. Germline V gene lookup returns CDR1 MNHEY and CDR2 SMNVEV (reference sequence). This CDR3 has 14 residues. The CDR3 DNA sequence: TGTGCCAGCAGGAATTCAGGGGGTTATCAGCCCCAGCATTTT. It codes for CASRNSGGYQPQHF.

The chain couples TRBV3-1 to TRBJ2-3, with D perhaps matching TRBD2 (6 bases). CDR1 is LGHDT and CDR2 is YNNKEL in the germline V gene (reference sequence). This CDR3 comprises 14 residues. With 4 bases removed from V and 3 bases from J, the gap between germline ends came to 11 bases. CDR3 sequence reads: CASSRGVETDTQYF. CDR3 nucleotides: TGTGCCAGCAGCCGCGGGGTGGAAACAGATACGCAGTATTTT.

Many counts were recorded for this clonotype. J is TRBJ2-2 and V is TRBV12-3 or TRBV12-4, with 8 bases matching TRBD1. The CDR3 covers 14 residues. V gave up 5 bases and J gave up 4 bases; unmatched junction bases: 3. This CDR3 is CASSRQGTTGELFF. The DNA of the CDR3 is TGTGCCAGCAGTCGACAGGGGACCACCGGGGAGCTGTTTTTT.

At least ten counts were recorded for this clonotype. The chain carries TRBV24-1 and TRBJ2-2, with D possibly being TRBD2 (6 bases). V shed 0 bases and J shed 7 bases, with 11 bases lying between them. The CDR3 spans 15 residues. The germline gives CDR1 KGHDR, CDR2 SFDVKD. The CDR3 region is CATSDLRRGVGELFF. CDR3 sequence (DNA): TGTGCCACCAGTGATTTGAGGCGGGGCGTCGGGGAGCTGTTTTTT.

This clonotype was counted ten times or more. This chain connects TRBV11-2 to TRBJ1-5; no definite D call. CDR1 is SGHAT and CDR2 is FQNNGV in the germline V gene. V was shortened by 4 bases and J by 4 bases, with 8 bases between the two germline ends. The CDR3 runs 13 residues. CDR3 sequence (DNA): TGTGCCAGCAGCTGGGAGTTGAATCAGCCCCAGCATTTT. Protein sequence: CASSWELNQPQHF.

This clonotype was seen many times. This rearrangement joins TRBV6-5 to TRBJ2-7; 11 nucleotides match TRBD2. The CDR3 consists of 18 residues. Unmatched junction bases numbered 12, after V lost 4 bases and J lost 1 base. Germline lookup yields CDR1 MNHEY and CDR2 SVGAGI. CDR3 DNA: TGTGCCAGCAGTTCTCAAACCCAGACTAGCGGGACTTCCTACGAGCAGTACTTC. Amino acid sequence: CASSSQTQTSGTSYEQYF.

This clonotype was seen many times. V is TRBV29-1 and J is TRBJ1-2, with a possible D match to TRBD1 (5 bases). This CDR3 comprises 12 residues. The germline CDR1 and CDR2 sequences are SQVTM and ANQGSEA. V dropped 6 bases and J dropped 8 bases, with 16 bases sitting between them. The CDR3 protein is CSVAGTLSGYTF. The CDR3 DNA follows: TGCAGCGTGGCCGGGACCTTGAGCGGCTACACCTTC.

The table lists this clonotype with a few counts. V usage is TRBV20-1 and J usage is TRBJ2-6, with unresolved D. CDR3 length: 16 residues. V lost 4 bases, J lost 0 bases, and 13 bases lay in between. Germline V lookup: CDR1 DFQATT, CDR2 SNEGSKA (reference sequence). The CDR3 sequence is CSANGRLSSGANVLTF. The CDR3 DNA is TGCAGTGCTAACGGCAGGTTGAGCTCTGGGGCCAACGTCCTGACTTTC.

In its sample, this clonotype was seen many times. V usage is TRBV30 and J usage is TRBJ2-7; 9 nucleotides agree with TRBD1. The V gene's germline CDR1 is GTSNPN and CDR2 SVGIG (reference sequence). This CDR3 contains 13 residues. V was clipped by 1 base and J by 4 bases; unmatched bases: 2. The CDR3 bases are TGTGCCTGGAGTGAAGACAGGGGGTACGAGCAGTACTTC. Translating gives CAWSEDRGYEQYF. The full variable domain, with the rest looked up from reference TRBV30 and TRBJ2-7, is SQTIHQWPATLVQPVGSPLSLECTVEGTSNPNLYWYRQAAGRGLQLLFYSVGIGQISSEVPQNLSASRPQDRQFILSSKKLLLSDSGFYLCAWSEDRGYEQYFGPGTRLTVT.

The sample holds many counts of this clonotype. A much larger clone lies one base from this, so it may be a read error. The chain combines TRBV6-6 with TRBJ1-2; D uncertain. Trimming stripped 4 bases from V and 10 bases from J, with 16 bases between. Germline-derived CDR1 and CDR2 are MNHNY and SVGAGI (reference sequence). This CDR3 is 13 amino acids long. CDR3 sequence (DNA): TGTGCCAGCAGTTGCTCGGGCCGGCCCGCCTACACCTTC. Protein sequence: CASSCSGRPAYTF.

This clonotype was counted many times. The chain joins TRBV20-1 to TRBJ1-3, with 12 bases matching TRBD1. There are 14 residues in the CDR3. The junction had 4 bases not matched to a gene; V was cut back by 5 bases and J by 5 bases. From germline, CDR1 is DFQATT and CDR2 SNEGSKA (reference sequence). In DNA form, the CDR3 reads TGCAGTGCTTTCCGGGACAGGGGGCGAAACACCATATATTTT. Its translation is CSAFRDRGRNTIYF.

This clonotype was found many times. The CDR3 is CASSLARGNYGYTF. CDR3 DNA sequence: TGTGCCAGCAGTTTAGCGCGCGGGAACTATGGCTACACCTTC. The chain carries TRBV12-3 or TRBV12-4 and TRBJ1-2; the D is unclear. The CDR3 consists of 14 residues. Deletions cut 0 bases from V and 2 bases from J, with 7 bases between.

In this sample, this clonotype turned up many times. The V and J genes are TRBV28 and TRBJ1-3; D gene ambiguous. CDR3 length: 15 amino acids. Germline loops: CDR1 MDHEN, CDR2 SYDVKM. Trimming removed 6 bases at V and 0 bases at J, with 12 bases between. The CDR3 nucleotides are TGTGCCAGCAGCCTCAGACCCAGCTCTGGAAACACCATATATTTT. The encoded protein is CASSLRPSSGNTIYF.

The gene calls are TRBV6-2 or TRBV6-3 and TRBJ2-5, with 8 bases identical to TRBD2. The junction had 9 bases not matched to a gene; V was cut back by 5 bases and J by 1 base. In germline, CDR1 is MNHEY, CDR2 SVGEGT. This CDR3 has 16 residues. CDR3 sequence reads: CASSTTGGPSQETQYF. The CDR3 nucleotides read TGTGCCAGCAGTACGACGGGAGGGCCCAGCCAAGAGACCCAGTACTTC.

The chain joins TRBV7-2 to TRBJ1-2, with D perhaps TRBD1 (6 bases). Germline V lookup: CDR1 SGHTA, CDR2 FQGNSA. Deletions cut 4 bases from V and 8 bases from J, with 17 bases between. The CDR3 covers 14 residues. The DNA for the CDR3 is TGTGCCAGCAGCTCGTACAGGGATCGGAAAGGCTACACCTTC. Its protein product is CASSSYRDRKGYTF.

The sample holds many counts of this clonotype. The V call is TRBV7-6, the J call TRBJ2-3; weak D call: TRBD2 (5 bases). The CDR3 loop spans 13 amino acids. V shed 8 bases and J shed 2 bases, with 11 bases lying between them. CDR1 and CDR2 (germline): SGHVS, FNYEAQ. The CDR3 region is CASAGLSTDTQYF. CDR3 DNA sequence: TGTGCCAGCGCCGGACTTTCCACAGATACGCAGTATTTT.

This clonotype was observed at least ten times. The gene calls are TRBV7-8 and TRBJ2-7; D could derive from TRBD1 or TRBD2 (5 bases each). The CDR3 is 12 amino acids. CDR1 is SGHVS and CDR2 is FQNEAQ in the germline V gene. Trimming shortened V by 4 bases and J by 7 bases, and 11 bases separated the two germline ends. CDR3 region: CASSSIEGEQYF. The CDR3 nucleotides are TGTGCCAGCAGCTCAATAGAGGGGGAGCAGTACTTC.